This T cell receptor (beta chain) comes out of a study of blood T cell repertoires in COVID-19. Sequencing was performed with immunoSEQ multiplex PCR; in TCRdb, only in-frame clones are kept and a portion is missing. The sample consists of some 48,000 clones, under 90% of them appearing once. This clone was recorded once. Germline loops: CDR1 SQVTM, CDR2 ANQGSEA. This CDR3 region has 14 residues. V shed 5 bases and J 4 bases; nucleotides not matched to a gene: 9. The receptor's source is a woman older than 75 with COVID-19, enrolled during active disease. The specimen was peripheral blood. This chain joins TRBV29-1 and TRBJ2-3, with 7 bases identical to TRBD2. The CDR3 DNA reads TGCAGCGTTTCAGCCGGGAGGTTTCCAGATACGCAGTATTTT. Translating it yields CSVSAGRFPDTQYF.